This T cell receptor beta chain is drawn from a study of T-cell reconstitution after alpha-beta-depleted transplantation in children. A library of TCRbeta sequences, prepared with unique molecular identifiers, was generated. TCRdb analysed the PCR reads with MiXCR anew, one entry per CDR3 protein. The sample yields about 240,000 distinct CDR3 sequences, roughly 24% seen once. About this clonotype itself: As yet, its antigen is unknown.

Unmatched junction bases numbered 7, after V lost 2 bases and J lost 6 bases. Germline V gives CDR1 MGHRA, CDR2 YSYEKL. The CDR3 covers 16 residues. General observations from the study: T cells produced anew were the main source of T-cell counts and diversity one year after transplant. Expanded graft clones numbering several hundred reportedly gave rise to alpha-beta T cells about two months after transplant.

The sequence came from a girl under 10 years old with Fanconi anemia, due to receive a stem cell transplant. Sample: PBMCs, taken before TCRalphabeta/CD19-depleted stem cell transplant. The chain employs TRBV4-1 and TRBJ2-1, with 10 bases fitting TRBD2. This CDR3 is CASSQNRLAGVNEQFF. CDR3 coding DNA: TGCGCCAGCAGCCAAAATCGTCTAGCGGGAGTCAATGAGCAGTTCTTC.